A single sample gave rise to the 10 T cell receptor beta chains below, sequenced in a study of blood T cell repertoires in COVID-19. Data came from immunoSEQ multiplex PCR; TCRdb stores just in-frame clones and leaves some out. The sample shows around 190,000 clones, around nine tenths of them seen only once. The source material was peripheral blood. These receptors were collected from a man aged 50-59 years with COVID-19, enrolled during active disease.

This sequence joins TRBV24-1 and TRBJ1-5; 8 nucleotides align to TRBD1. Germline values: CDR1 KGHDR, CDR2 SFDVKD. CDR3 length: 18 residues. V lost 2 bases to trimming and J lost 2 bases; unmatched junction nucleotides: 10. CDR3 nucleotide sequence: TGTGCCACCAGTGATTCCCAGGACAGGGAGACGGGCAATCAGCCCCAGCATTTT. This gives the protein CATSDSQDRETGNQPQHF.

The chain recombines TRBV29-1 with TRBJ2-7; maybe TRBD1 (5 bases). CDR3 size: 13 residues. CDR1 and CDR2 (germline): SQVTM, ANQGSEA. V lost 3 bases and J lost 1, with 10 bases in between. CDR3 nucleotide sequence: TGCAGCGTTGAGGAGACAGCTTCCTACGAGCAGTACTTC. Amino acid sequence: CSVEETASYEQYF.

The gene calls are TRBV5-1 and TRBJ2-3, with 8 bases identical to TRBD2. The CDR3 sequence is 17 residues long. CDR1 and CDR2 from the germline V gene are SGHRS and YFSETQ. After removal of 2 bases from V and 1 base from J, the junction contained 9 bases not matched to a gene. The CDR3: CASSLTPGLGGTDTQYF. The CDR3 DNA follows: TGCGCCAGCAGCTTAACACCGGGACTAGGGGGCACAGATACGCAGTATTTT.

V gene TRBV15 combines with J gene TRBJ1-5, with 8 positions matching TRBD1. CDR1 and CDR2 (germline): LNHNV, YYDKDF (reference sequence). J lost 9 bases, V lost 0 bases, and 4 bases had no gene match. There are 14 residues in the CDR3. The CDR3 loop is CATSRDQGATPQHF. The CDR3 DNA follows: TGTGCCACCAGCAGAGACCAGGGGGCGACGCCCCAGCATTTT.

This chain links TRBV11-1 with TRBJ2-2; 9 nucleotides match TRBD1. This CDR3 has 15 residues. V dropped 2 bases and J dropped 5; count of bases not matched to a gene: 3. Per the germline V gene, CDR1 is SGHAT and CDR2 is FQDESV (reference sequence). CDR3 in amino acids: CASSLLDRGTGELFF. DNA of the CDR3: TGTGCCAGCAGCTTACTGGACAGGGGTACCGGGGAGCTGTTTTTT.

The rearrangement links TRBV7-9 to TRBJ2-2, with 10 bases identical to TRBD2. Trimming removed 5 bases from V and 5 bases from J; junction bases left unmatched: 8. Germline assignment: CDR1 SEHNR and CDR2 FQNEAQ (reference sequence). The CDR3 loop spans 16 amino acids. CDR3 sequence reads: CASSPAGGRGTGELFF. The CDR3 DNA is TGTGCCAGCAGCCCAGCGGGGGGGCGAGGGACCGGGGAGCTGTTTTTT.

The V call is TRBV10-3, the J call TRBJ2-7; 7 bases agree with TRBD1. Germline CDR1 reads ENHRY; CDR2 reads SYGVKD. The length of the CDR3 is 13 residues. Trimming removed 7 bases from V and 1 base from J; junction bases left unmatched: 4. The CDR3 here is CAIKGTASYEQYF. Here the CDR3 DNA reads TGTGCCATCAAAGGGACAGCATCCTACGAGCAGTACTTC.

The V call is TRBV7-2, the J call TRBJ1-1; tentative D call: TRBD1 (5 bases). The V end was cut by 0 bases, the J end by 8 bases, with 7 bases between. CDR3 length equals 12 residues. Germline V lookup: CDR1 SGHTA, CDR2 FQGNSA. This chain's CDR3 is CASSLASGEAFF. CDR3 nucleotide sequence: TGTGCCAGCAGCTTAGCCTCAGGGGAAGCTTTCTTT.

The chain has TRBV4-2 and TRBJ2-2; 12 bases match TRBD1. The trim removed 3 bases at V and 4 bases at J, leaving 6 bases unmatched. CDR1 is LGHNA and CDR2 is YNFKEQ in the germline V gene. The length of the CDR3 is 17 residues. CDR3 nucleotides: TGTGCCAGCAGCCAGGGGGGGACAGGGGGCTTCACCGGGGAGCTGTTTTTT. It encodes CASSQGGTGGFTGELFF.

This clone was seen a few times. The chain employs TRBV19 and TRBJ2-1; 11 bases line up with TRBD2. CDR1 is LNHDA and CDR2 is SQIVND in the germline V gene (reference sequence). Unmatched junction bases numbered 6, after V lost 4 bases and J lost 1 base. This CDR3 region has 17 residues. In DNA, the CDR3 is TGTGCCAGTAGTACGAGACTAGCGGGAAGGTCCTACAATGAGCAGTTCTTC. Protein sequence: CASSTRLAGRSYNEQFF.